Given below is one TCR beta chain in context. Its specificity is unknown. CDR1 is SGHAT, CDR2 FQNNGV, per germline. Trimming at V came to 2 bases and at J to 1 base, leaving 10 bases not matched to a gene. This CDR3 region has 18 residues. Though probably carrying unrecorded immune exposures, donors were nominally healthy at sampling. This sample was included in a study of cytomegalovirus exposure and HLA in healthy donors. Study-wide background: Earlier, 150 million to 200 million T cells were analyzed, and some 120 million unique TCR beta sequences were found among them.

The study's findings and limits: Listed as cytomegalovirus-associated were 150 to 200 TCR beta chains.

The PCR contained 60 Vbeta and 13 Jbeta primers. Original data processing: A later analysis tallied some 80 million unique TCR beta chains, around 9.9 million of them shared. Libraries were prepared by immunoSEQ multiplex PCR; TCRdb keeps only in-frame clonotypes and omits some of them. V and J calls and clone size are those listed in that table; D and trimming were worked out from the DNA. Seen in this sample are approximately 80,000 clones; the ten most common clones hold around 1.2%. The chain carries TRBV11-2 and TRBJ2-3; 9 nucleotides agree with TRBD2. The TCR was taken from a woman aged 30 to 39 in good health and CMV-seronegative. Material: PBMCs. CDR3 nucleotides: TGTGCCAGCAGCTTACTTGGTCTGGGACTAGCAGGCACAGATACGCAGTATTTT. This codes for CASSLLGLGLAGTDTQYF. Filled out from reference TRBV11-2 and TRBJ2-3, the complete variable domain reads EAGVAQSPRYKIIEKRQSVAFWCNPISGHATLYWYQQILGQGPKLLIQFQNNGVVDDSQLPKDRFSAERLKGVDSTLKIQPAKLEDSAVYLCASSLLGLGLAGTDTQYFGPGTRLTVL.